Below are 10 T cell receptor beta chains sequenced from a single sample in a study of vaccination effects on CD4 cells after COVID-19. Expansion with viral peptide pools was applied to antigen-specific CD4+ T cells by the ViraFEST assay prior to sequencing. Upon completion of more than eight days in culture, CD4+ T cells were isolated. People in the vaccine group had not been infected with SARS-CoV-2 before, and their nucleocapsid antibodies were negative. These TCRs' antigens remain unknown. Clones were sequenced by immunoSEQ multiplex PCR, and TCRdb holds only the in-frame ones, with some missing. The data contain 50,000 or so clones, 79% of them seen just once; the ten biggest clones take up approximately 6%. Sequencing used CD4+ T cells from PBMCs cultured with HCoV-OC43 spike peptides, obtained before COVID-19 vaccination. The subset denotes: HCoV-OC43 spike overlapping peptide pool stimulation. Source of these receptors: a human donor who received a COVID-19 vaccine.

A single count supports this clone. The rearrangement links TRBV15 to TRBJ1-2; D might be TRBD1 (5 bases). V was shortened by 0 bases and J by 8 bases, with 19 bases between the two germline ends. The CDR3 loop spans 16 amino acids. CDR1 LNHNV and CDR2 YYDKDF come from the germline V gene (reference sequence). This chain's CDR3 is CATSRDSGQGSWGYTF. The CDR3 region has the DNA TGTGCCACCAGCAGAGATTCCGGCCAGGGATCGTGGGGCTACACCTTC.

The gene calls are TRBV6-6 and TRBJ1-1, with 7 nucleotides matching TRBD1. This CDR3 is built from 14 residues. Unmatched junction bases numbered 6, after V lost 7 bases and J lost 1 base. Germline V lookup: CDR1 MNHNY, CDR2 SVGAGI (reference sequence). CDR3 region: CASILRQGNTEAFF. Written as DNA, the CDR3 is TGTGCCAGCATCCTAAGACAGGGGAACACTGAAGCTTTCTTT.

For the CDR3, the DNA is TGCGCCAGCAGTGAGTCGATTACAGACGCAGATACGCAGTATTTT. This gives the protein CASSESITDADTQYF. This chain links TRBV10-1 with TRBJ2-3; D unresolved. The germline gives CDR1 WNHNN, CDR2 SYGVQD (reference sequence). V was clipped by 0 bases and J by 4 bases, with 11 bases between them. This CDR3 is 15 amino acids long.

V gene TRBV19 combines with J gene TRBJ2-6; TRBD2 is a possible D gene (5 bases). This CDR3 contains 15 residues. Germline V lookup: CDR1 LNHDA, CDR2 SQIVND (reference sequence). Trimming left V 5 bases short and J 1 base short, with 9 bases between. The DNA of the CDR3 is TGTGCCAGTAGTCGGGATCCTTCTGGGGCCAACGTCCTGACTTTC. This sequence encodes CASSRDPSGANVLTF.

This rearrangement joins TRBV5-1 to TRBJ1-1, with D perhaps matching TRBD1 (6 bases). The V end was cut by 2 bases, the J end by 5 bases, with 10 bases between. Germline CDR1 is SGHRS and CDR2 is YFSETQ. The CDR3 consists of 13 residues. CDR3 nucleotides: TGCGCCAGCAGCTTAGGGACACTTACTGAAGCTTTCTTT. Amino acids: CASSLGTLTEAFF.

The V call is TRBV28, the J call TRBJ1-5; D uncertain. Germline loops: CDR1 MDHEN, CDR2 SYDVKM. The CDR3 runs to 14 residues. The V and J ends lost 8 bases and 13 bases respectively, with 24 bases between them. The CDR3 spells CASYQSGTIRTQHF. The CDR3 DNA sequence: TGTGCCAGCTACCAATCTGGTACAATCCGAACTCAGCATTTT.

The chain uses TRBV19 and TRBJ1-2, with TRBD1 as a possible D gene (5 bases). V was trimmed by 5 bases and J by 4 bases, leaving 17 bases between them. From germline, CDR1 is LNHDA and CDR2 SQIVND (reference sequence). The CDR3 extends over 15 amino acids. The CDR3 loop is CASSPGRAAAYGYTF. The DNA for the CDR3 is TGTGCCAGTAGTCCGGGGCGGGCGGCGGCCTATGGCTACACCTTC. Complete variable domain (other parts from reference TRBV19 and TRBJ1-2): DGGITQSPKYLFRKEGQNVTLSCEQNLNHDAMYWYRQDPGQGLRLIYYSQIVNDFQKGDIAEGYSVSREKKESFPLTVTSAQKNPTAFYLCASSPGRAAAYGYTFGSGTRLTVV.

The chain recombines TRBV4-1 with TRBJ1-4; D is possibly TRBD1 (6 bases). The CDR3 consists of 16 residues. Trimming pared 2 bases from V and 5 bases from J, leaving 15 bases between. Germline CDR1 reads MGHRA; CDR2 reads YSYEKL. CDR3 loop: CASSQPTGQWNEKLFF. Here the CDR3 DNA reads TGCGCCAGCAGCCAACCTACCGGACAGTGGAATGAAAAACTGTTTTTT.

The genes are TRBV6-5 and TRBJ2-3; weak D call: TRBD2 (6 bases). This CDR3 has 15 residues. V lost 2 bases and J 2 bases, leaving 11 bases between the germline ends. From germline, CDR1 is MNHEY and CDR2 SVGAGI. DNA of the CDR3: TGTGCCAGCAGTTACGGCGGGGCTAACACAGATACGCAGTATTTT. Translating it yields CASSYGGANTDTQYF.

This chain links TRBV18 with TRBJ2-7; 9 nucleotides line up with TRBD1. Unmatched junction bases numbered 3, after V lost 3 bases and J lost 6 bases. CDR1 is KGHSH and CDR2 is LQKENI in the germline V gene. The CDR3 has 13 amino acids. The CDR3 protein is CASSPRDRVEQYV. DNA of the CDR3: TGTGCCAGCTCACCCCGGGACAGGGTCGAGCAGTACGTC.